The T cell receptor (beta chain) described here comes from a study of T cells in Graves' hyperthyroidism and ophthalmopathy. A NOSPECS grade of at least 4, a Clinical Activity Score of at least 3 and duration under 3 months were recorded in ophthalmopathy patients. TCR beta CDR3 sequences were amplified from RNA transcripts. RT-PCR in the first round (using the HTBI primer set) targeted the TCR CDR3. TCRdb redid the calling of the multiplex PCR reads with MiXCR, one entry per CDR3 protein. This table holds over 350,000 distinct CDR3 sequences, about 15% found once. Regarding this clonotype: Its target is not known. Being one base from a much bigger clone, this may be a read error.

Trimming shortened V by 0 bases and J by 11 bases, and 10 bases separated the two germline ends. The CDR3 covers 12 residues. Germline loops: CDR1 MNHNY, CDR2 SVGAGI (reference sequence). Findings of the study overall: Blood also showed most of the thyroid clonotypes that were expanded above 0.001. A model built on 13 V-J features separated ophthalmopathy from stable hyperthyroidism.

The receptor's source is a young man with Graves' ophthalmopathy. The specimen sequenced was blood. The J gene is TRBJ1-1, the V gene TRBV6-6, with TRBD1 as a possible D gene (6 bases). The CDR3 nucleotides read TGTGCCAGCAGTTACTCGAGGGGACACGCTTTCTTT. This codes for CASSYSRGHAFF.